The T cell receptor (beta chain) described here comes from a study of control samples from healthy donors and cancer patients (dated by TCRdb to about 2020). Comment on this clone: Its antigen is unknown. No base quality values were provided; no much bigger clone lies one nucleotide off.

The library was obtained by the immunoSEQ multiplex PCR assay. As stored in TCRdb, this immuneACCESS dataset retains in-frame rearrangements with V and J assigned. A fraction of the clones does not appear; measured against another copy, unresolved V genes explain less than half of the discrepancy, and the remainder lacks a known reason. The sample table records 150,000 to 200,000 clones; approximately 86% of these occur just once. The ten most abundant clones make up approximately 4.9% of the sample. The sequencing input was blood. This TCR came from a woman in her thirties in good health.

CDR3 region: CASSEQGWISGANVLTF. The sequence in DNA is TGTGCCAGCAGTGAACAGGGTTGGATTTCCGGGGCCAACGTCCTGACTTTC. The sequence is built from TRBV2 and TRBJ2-6; the D segment could be TRBD1, given 5 matching bases. The germline V gene encodes CDR1 SNHLY and CDR2 FYNNEI. The cysteine opens and the phenylalanine closes a CDR3 of 17 amino acids. Just the 51-base CDR3 DNA is kept, in frame starting at base 1. The junction carries 15 bases between V and J, which are trimmed by 2 bases and 4 bases respectively.